Reported below is one TCR beta chain. Its antigen remains unidentified. These data are taken from a study of T-cell memory formation after mild COVID-19. 5'RACE, which relied on constant-segment primers, yielded TCR alpha and TCR beta cDNA libraries carrying sample barcodes and UMIs. TCRdb passed the 5' RACE reads through MiXCR, listing each CDR3 protein once. Of roughly 350,000 distinct CDR3 sequences in the sample, approximately 21% were seen once. Findings and limits, study-wide: Researchers found some responding clones in pre-infection memory, a sign that cross-reactive memory joined. Among contracting clones, CD4+ were mainly CM/EM and CD8+ enriched in EMRA. Later expanders leaned toward CD4+, whereas clones contracting from day 15 to 85 were balanced CD4/CD8.

Trimming pared 8 bases from V and 0 bases from J, leaving 11 bases between. CDR1 is MNHNS and CDR2 is SASEGT in the germline V gene. This CDR3 contains 14 residues. This rearrangement joins TRBV6-1 to TRBJ1-5; no definite D call. Sequenced material: PBMCs or a T cell subset sorted from them (not recorded which). The sequence derives from an adult woman who had mild COVID-19 (a few samples of this study predate the infection). Cell type and time point are not known. The CDR3 sequence is CASWEGYSNQPQHF. Here the CDR3 DNA reads TGTGCCAGCTGGGAGGGTTATAGCAATCAGCCCCAGCATTTT.